This TCR beta chain stems from a study of CD8+CD57+ T cells in acquired aplastic anemia. Germline-derived CDR1 and CDR2 are SGHTA and FQGTGA. The CDR3 runs 13 residues. This clonotype was found once. The CDR3 ends on some other residue instead of the conserved phenylalanine or tryptophan, so this is likely a read error. Genomic DNA served as template for TCR beta VDJ and CDR3 profiling. One entry per CDR3 protein results from TCRdb running MiXCR on the reads. The table lists more than 250,000 distinct CDR3 sequences, 70% to 85% of them singletons. Patients included in sequencing had previously demonstrated CD8+CD57+ cell expansion by flow cytometry.

This TCR was sampled from a human donor with aplastic anemia. This chain joins TRBV7-3 and TRBJ2-3; D possibly uses TRBD1 or TRBD2 (7 bases each). The sequenced sample was sorted CD4+, CD8+, or CD8+CD57+ T cells (not recorded which) from PBMCs. The CDR3 here is CASGAGGTETQYL. In DNA, the CDR3 is TGTGCCAGCGGGGCCGGGGGGACAGAGACGCAGTATTTG.